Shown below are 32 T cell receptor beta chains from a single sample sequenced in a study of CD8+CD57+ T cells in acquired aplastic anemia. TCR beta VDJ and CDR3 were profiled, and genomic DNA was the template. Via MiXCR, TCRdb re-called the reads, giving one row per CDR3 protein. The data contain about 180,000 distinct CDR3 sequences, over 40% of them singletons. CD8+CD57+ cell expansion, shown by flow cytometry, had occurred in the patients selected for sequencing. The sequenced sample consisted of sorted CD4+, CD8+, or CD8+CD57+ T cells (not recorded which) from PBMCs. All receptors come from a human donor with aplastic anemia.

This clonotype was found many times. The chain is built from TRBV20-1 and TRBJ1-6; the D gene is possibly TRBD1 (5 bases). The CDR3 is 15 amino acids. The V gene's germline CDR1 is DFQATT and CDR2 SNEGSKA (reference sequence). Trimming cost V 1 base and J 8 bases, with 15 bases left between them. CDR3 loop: CSARVGAQGYSPLHF. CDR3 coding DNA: TGCAGTGCTAGAGTAGGGGCGCAGGGATATTCACCCCTCCACTTT.

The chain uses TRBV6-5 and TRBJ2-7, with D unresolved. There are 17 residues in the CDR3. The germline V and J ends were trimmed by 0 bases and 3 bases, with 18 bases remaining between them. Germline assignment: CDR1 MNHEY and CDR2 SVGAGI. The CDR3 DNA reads TGTGCCAGCAGTTACTCCCTTTCTCGTCTCGGATTCTACGAGCAGTACTTC. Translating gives CASSYSLSRLGFYEQYF.

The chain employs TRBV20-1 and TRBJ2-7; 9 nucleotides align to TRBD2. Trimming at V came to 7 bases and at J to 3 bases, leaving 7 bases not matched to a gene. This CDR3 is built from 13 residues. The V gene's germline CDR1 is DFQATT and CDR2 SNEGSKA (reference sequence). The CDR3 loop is CSVRDSGSYEQYF. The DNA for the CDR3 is TGCAGTGTTCGTGATAGCGGGAGCTACGAGCAGTACTTC.

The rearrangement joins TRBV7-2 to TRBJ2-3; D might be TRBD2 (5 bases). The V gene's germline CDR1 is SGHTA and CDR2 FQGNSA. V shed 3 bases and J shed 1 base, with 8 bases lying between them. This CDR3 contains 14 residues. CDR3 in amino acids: CASSFGKGTDTQYF. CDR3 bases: TGTGCCAGCAGCTTCGGGAAAGGCACAGATACGCAGTATTTT.

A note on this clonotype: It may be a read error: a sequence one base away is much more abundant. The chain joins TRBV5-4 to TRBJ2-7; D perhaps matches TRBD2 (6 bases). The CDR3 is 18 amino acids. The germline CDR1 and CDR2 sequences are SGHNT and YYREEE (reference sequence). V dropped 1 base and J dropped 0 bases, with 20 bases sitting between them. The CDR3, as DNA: TGTGCCAGCAGCTTGATACTTGTGGGGGGTAGCGTCTCCTACGAGCAGTACTTC. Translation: CASSLILVGGSVSYEQYF.

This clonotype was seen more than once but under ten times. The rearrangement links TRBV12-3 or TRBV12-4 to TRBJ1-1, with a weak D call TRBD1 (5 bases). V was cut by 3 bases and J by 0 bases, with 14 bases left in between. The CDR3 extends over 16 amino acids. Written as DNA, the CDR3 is TGTGCCAGCAGTTTTCGCGGGGGAGGTTTGAACACTGAAGCTTTCTTT. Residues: CASSFRGGGLNTEAFF.

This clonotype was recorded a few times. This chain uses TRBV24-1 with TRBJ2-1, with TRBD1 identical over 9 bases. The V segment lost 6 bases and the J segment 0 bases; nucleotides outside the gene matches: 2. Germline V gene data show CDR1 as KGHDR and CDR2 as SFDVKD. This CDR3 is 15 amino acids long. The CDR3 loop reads CATSRTGVSYNEQFF. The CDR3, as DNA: TGTGCCACCAGTAGGACAGGGGTCTCCTACAATGAGCAGTTCTTC.

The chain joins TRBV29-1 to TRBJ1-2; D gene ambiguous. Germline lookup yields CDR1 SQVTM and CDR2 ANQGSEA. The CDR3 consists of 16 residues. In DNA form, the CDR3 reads TGCAGTGTCCCCCCTCCTCATACAGCGACCAACTATGGCTACACCTTC. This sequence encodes CSVPPPHTATNYGYTF.

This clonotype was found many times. CDR3 DNA sequence: TGTGCCAGCAGTACAAATGCCTACGAGCAGTACTTC. Translation: CASSTNAYEQYF. The chain joins TRBV28 to TRBJ2-7, with D unresolved. Trimming pared 5 bases from V and 2 bases from J, leaving 7 bases between. The CDR3 totals 12 residues. Germline V gene lookup returns CDR1 MDHEN and CDR2 SYDVKM.

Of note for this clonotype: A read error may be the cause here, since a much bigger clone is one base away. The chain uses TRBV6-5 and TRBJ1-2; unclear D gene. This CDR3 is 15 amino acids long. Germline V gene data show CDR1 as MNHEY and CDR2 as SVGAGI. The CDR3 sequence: CASSYQLEGNSGYTF. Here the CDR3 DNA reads TGTGCCAGCAGTTACCAGCTCGAAGGTAACTCTGGCTACACCTTC.

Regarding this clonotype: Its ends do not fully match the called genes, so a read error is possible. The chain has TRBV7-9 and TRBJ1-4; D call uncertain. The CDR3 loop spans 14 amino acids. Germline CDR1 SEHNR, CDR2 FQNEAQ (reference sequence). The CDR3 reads CASSQKVGGEKLSF. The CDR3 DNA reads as TGTGCCAGCAGCCAGAAGGTGGGAGGAGAAAAACTGTCCTTT.

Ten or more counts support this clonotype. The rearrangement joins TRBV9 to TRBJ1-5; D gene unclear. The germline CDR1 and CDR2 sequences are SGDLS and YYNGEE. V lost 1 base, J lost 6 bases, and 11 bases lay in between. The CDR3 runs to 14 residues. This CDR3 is CASSVFDTGQPQHF. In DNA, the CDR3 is TGTGCCAGCAGCGTATTCGATACGGGTCAGCCCCAGCATTTT.

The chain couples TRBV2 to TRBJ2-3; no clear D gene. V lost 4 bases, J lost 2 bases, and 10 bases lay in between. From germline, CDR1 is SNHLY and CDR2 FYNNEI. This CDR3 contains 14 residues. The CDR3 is CASSVYRYTDTQYF. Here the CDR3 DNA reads TGTGCCAGCAGTGTATACAGATACACAGATACGCAGTATTTT.

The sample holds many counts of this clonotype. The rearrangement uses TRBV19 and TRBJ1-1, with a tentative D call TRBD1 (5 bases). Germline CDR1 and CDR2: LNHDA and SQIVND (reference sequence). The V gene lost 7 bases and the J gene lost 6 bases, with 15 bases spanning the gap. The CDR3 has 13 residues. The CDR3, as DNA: TGTGCCAGTATAGACAGTTTACGGGCTGAAGCTTTCTTT. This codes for CASIDSLRAEAFF. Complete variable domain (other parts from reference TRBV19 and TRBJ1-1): DGGITQSPKYLFRKEGQNVTLSCEQNLNHDAMYWYRQDPGQGLRLIYYSQIVNDFQKGDIAEGYSVSREKKESFPLTVTSAQKNPTAFYLCASIDSLRAEAFFGQGTRLTVV.

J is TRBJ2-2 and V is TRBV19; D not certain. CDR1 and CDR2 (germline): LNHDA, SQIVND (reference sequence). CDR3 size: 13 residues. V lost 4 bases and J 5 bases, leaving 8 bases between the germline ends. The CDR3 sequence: CASSRAVTGELFF. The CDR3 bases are TGTGCCAGTAGTAGGGCAGTGACCGGGGAGCTGTTTTTT.

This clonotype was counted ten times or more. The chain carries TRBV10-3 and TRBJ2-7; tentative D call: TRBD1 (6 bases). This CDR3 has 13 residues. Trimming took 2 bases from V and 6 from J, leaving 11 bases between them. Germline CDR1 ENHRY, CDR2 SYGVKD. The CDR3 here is CAISEGTTGEQYF. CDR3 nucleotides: TGTGCCATCAGTGAGGGGACAACAGGCGAGCAGTACTTC.

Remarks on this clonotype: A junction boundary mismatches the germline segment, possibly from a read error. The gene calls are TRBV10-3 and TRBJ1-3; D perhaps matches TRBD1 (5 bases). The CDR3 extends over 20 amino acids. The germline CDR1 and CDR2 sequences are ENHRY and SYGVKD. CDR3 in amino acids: CAIRPRDGDLILPAGNTVYF. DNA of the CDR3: TGTGCCATCAGACCGAGGGACGGAGATCTTATCCTCCCTGCTGGAAACACCGTATATTTT.

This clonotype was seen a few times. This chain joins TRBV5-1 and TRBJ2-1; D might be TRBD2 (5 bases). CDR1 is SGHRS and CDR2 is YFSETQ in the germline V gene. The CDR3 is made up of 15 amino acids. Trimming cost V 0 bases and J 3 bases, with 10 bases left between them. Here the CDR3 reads CASSLAPGNYNEQFF. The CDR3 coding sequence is TGCGCCAGCAGCTTGGCCCCGGGGAACTACAATGAGCAGTTCTTC.

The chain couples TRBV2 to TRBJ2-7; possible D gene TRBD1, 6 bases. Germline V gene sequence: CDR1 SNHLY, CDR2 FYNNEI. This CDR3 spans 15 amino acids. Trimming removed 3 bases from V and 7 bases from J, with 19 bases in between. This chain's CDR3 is CASSEWGTTSGEQYF. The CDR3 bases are TGTGCCAGCAGTGAGTGGGGGACAACCTCGGGAGAGCAGTACTTC.

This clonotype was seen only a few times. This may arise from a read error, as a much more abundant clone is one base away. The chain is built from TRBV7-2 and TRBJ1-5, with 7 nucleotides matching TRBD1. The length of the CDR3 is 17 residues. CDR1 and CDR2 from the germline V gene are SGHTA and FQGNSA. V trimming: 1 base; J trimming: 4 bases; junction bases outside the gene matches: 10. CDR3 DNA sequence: TGTGCCAGCAGCTTAGTTGGGGGCAGGGGGGCGAATCAGCCCCAGCATTTT. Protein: CASSLVGGRGANQPQHF.

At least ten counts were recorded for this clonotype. The CDR3 region has the DNA TGTGCCAGCAGTCCTAGGGGGGCCGCCCAGACAGATACGCAGTATTTT. Translation gives CASSPRGAAQTDTQYF. The rearrangement joins TRBV6-1 to TRBJ2-3, with D possibly being TRBD1 or TRBD2 (6 bases each). The germline gives CDR1 MNHNS, CDR2 SASEGT. V was trimmed by 5 bases and J by 3 bases, leaving 18 bases between them. This CDR3 comprises 16 residues.

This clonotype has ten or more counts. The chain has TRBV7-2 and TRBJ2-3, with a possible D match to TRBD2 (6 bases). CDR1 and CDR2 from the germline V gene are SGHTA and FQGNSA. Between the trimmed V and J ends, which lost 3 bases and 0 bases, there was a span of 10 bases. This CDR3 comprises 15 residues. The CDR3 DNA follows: TGTGCCAGCAGCTTTCGGGGGATGAGCACAGATACGCAGTATTTT. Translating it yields CASSFRGMSTDTQYF.

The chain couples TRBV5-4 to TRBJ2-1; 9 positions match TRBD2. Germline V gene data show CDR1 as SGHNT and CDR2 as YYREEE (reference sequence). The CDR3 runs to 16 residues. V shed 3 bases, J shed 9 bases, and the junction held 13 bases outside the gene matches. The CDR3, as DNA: TGTGCCAGCAGCTCGGCCAGACTAGCGGTGGTTGGTGAGCAGTTCTTC. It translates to CASSSARLAVVGEQFF.

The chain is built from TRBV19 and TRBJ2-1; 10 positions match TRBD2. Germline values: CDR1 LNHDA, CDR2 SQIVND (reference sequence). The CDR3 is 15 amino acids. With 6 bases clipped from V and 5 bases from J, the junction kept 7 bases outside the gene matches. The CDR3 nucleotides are TGTGCCAGTAGGGGGCTAGCGGGGGCCGACAATGAGCAGTTCTTC. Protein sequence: CASRGLAGADNEQFF.

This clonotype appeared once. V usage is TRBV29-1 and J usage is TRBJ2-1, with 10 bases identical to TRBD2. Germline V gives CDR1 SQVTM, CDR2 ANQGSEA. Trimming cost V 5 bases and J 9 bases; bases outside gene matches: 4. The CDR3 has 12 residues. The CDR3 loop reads CSVLLAGVEQFF. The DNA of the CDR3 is TGCAGCGTTCTCCTAGCGGGAGTTGAGCAGTTCTTC.

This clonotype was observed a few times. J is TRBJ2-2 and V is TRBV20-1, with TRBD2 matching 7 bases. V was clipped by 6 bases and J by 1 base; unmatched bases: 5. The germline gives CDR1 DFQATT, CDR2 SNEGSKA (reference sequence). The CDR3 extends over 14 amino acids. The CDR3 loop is CSATTSLNTGELFF. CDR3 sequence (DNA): TGCAGTGCAACGACTAGCCTGAACACCGGGGAGCTGTTTTTT.

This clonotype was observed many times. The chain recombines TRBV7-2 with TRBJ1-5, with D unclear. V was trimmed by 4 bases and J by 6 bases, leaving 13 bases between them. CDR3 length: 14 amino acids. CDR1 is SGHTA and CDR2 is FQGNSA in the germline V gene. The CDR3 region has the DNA TGTGCCAGCAGCTCCAGTCGGTTGGCTCAGCCCCAGCATTTT. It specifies CASSSSRLAQPQHF.

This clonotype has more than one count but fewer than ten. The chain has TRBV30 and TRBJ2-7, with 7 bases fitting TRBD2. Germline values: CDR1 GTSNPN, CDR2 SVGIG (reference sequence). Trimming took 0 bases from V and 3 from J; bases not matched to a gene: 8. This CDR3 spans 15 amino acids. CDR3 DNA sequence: TGTGCCTGGAGTGTCGGGAGGAATATCGGCTACGAGCAGTACTTC. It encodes CAWSVGRNIGYEQYF.

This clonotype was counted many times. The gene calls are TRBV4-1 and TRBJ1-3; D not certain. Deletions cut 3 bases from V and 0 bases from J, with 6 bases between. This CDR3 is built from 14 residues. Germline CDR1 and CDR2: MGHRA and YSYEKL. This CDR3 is CASSQRTSGNTIYF. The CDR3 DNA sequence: TGCGCCAGCAGCCAGCGAACCTCTGGAAACACCATATATTTT.

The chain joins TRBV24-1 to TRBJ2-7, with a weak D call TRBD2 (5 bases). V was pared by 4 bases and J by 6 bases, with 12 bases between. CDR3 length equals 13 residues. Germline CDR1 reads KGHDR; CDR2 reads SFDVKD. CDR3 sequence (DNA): TGTGCCACCAGTGACCCGGGATCCCGCGAGCAGTACTTC. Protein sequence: CATSDPGSREQYF.

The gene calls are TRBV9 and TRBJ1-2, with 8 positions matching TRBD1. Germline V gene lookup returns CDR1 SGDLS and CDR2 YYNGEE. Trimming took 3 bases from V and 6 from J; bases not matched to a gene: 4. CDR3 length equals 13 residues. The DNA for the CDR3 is TGTGCCAGCAGCGGGAGGACAGGGCATGGCTACACCTTC. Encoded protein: CASSGRTGHGYTF.

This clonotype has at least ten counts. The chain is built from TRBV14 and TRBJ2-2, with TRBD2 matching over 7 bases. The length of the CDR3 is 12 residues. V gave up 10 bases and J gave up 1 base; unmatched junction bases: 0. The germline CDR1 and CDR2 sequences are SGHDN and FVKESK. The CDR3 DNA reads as TGTGCCACTAGCGGGAACACCGGGGAGCTGTTTTTT. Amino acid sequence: CATSGNTGELFF.